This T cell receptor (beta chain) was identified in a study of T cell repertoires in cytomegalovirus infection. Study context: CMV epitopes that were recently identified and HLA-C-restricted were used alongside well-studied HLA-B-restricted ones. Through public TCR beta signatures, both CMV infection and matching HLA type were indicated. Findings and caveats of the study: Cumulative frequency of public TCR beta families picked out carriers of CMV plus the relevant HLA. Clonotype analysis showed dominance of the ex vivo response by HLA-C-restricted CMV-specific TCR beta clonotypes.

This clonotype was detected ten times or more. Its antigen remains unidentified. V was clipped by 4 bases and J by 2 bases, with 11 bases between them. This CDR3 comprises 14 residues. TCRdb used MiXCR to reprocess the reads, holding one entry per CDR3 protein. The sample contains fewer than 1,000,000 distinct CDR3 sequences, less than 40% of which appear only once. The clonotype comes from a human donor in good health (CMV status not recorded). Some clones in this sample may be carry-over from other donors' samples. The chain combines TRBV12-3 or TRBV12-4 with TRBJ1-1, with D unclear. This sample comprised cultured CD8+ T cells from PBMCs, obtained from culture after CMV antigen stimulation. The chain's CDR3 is CASSSWAANTEAFF. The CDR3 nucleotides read TGTGCCAGCAGTTCCTGGGCGGCTAACACTGAAGCTTTCTTT.